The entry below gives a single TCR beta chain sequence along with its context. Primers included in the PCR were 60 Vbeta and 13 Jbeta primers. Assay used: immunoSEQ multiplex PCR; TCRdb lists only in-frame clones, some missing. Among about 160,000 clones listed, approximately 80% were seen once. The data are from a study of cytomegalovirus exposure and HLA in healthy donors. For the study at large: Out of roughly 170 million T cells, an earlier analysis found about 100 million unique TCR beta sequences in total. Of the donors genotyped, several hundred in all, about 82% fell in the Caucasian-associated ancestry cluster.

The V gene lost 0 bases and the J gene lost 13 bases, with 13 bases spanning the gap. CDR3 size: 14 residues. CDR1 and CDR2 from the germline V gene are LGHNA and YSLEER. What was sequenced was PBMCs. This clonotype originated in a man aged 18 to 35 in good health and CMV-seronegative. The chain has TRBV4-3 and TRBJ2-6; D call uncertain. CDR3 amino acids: CASSQDLVPRVLTF. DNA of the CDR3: TGCGCCAGCAGCCAAGATCTCGTCCCGAGGGTCCTGACTTTC.